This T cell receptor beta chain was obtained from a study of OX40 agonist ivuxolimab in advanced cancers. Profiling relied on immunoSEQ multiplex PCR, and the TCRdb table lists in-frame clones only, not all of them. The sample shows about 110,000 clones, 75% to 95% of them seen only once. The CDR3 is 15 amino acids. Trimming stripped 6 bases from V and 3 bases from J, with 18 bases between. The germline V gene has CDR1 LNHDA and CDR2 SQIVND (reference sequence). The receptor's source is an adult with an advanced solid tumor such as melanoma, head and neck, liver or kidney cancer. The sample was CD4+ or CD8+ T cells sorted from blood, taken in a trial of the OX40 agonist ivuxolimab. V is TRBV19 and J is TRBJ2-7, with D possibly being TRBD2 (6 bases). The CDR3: CASSPRGDGGYEQYF. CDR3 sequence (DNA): TGTGCCAGTAGCCCACGGGGAGACGGGGGCTACGAGCAGTACTTC.